A single sample gave rise to the 13 T cell receptor beta chains below, sequenced in a study of regulatory T cells in long-lasting Graves disease. With iRepertoire HTBI primers and Arm-PCR of CDR3 regions, TCR beta libraries were built. A single record per CDR3 protein comes from TCRdb applying MiXCR to the multiplex PCR reads. The data hold about 310,000 distinct CDR3 sequences, with 22% observed a single time. The time point was: persistent/refractory GD, antithyroid drugs over 5 years with positive TRAb. Generation of the TCR library employed RNA extracted from PBMCs. The sample in question was peripheral blood mononuclear cells (PBMCs), obtained when the disease was refractory, from a patient treated with antithyroid drugs. Receptor source: a female donor with Graves disease.

The chain couples TRBV20-1 to TRBJ2-5; 9 bases align to TRBD2. CDR1 DFQATT and CDR2 SNEGSKA come from the germline V gene (reference sequence). This CDR3 spans 15 amino acids. V shed 4 bases, J shed 1 base, and the junction held 7 bases outside the gene matches. The CDR3 sequence is CSAMYPAGGQETQYF. The CDR3 coding sequence is TGCAGTGCTATGTACCCAGCGGGAGGCCAAGAGACCCAGTACTTC.

The chain employs TRBV12-5 and TRBJ2-2; no firm D call. V lost 6 bases to trimming and J lost 6 bases, with 8 bases between them. The CDR3 is made up of 12 amino acids. Germline lookup yields CDR1 LGHNT and CDR2 FRNRAP. CDR3 DNA: TGTGCTAGTGGCCAATCCCCCGGGGAGCTGTTTTTT. This codes for CASGQSPGELFF.

The rearrangement links TRBV12-3 or TRBV12-4 to TRBJ2-3, with D unresolved. This CDR3 spans 17 amino acids. Deletions cut 1 base from V and 0 bases from J, with 14 bases between. CDR3 DNA sequence: TGTGCCAGCAGTTTAGAGTACGGAACAGAAAGCACAGATACGCAGTATTTT. Translating it yields CASSLEYGTESTDTQYF.

This clonotype turned up a few times. J is TRBJ2-7 and V is TRBV28; D is perhaps TRBD1 (6 bases). Germline loops: CDR1 MDHEN, CDR2 SYDVKM. The CDR3 runs 14 residues. Trimming pared 4 bases from V and 1 base from J, leaving 11 bases between. The CDR3 protein is CASSSNRESYEQYF. In DNA, the CDR3 is TGTGCCAGCAGTTCGAACAGGGAGTCCTACGAGCAGTACTTC.

The chain couples TRBV15 to TRBJ1-1; TRBD1 aligns across 7 bases. This CDR3 spans 16 amino acids. Trimming at V came to 3 bases and at J to 2 bases, leaving 9 bases not matched to a gene. The germline gives CDR1 LNHNV, CDR2 YYDKDF (reference sequence). CDR3 loop: CATSSGKGQFNTEAFF. CDR3 bases: TGTGCCACCAGCAGCGGTAAGGGACAGTTTAACACTGAAGCTTTCTTT.

As for this clonotype: Since a far larger clone is one base different, this is likely a read error. This sequence joins TRBV6-5 and TRBJ1-6, with D perhaps matching TRBD1 (5 bases). The germline gives CDR1 MNHEY, CDR2 SVGAGI. CDR3 size: 14 residues. Trimming left V 4 bases short and J 9 bases short, with 13 bases between. The CDR3 coding sequence is TGTGCCAGCAGTTTGGGGCAGAGGAGTTCACCCCTCCACTTT. The encoded protein is CASSLGQRSSPLHF.

This clonotype was seen ten or more times. The V call is TRBV2, the J call TRBJ2-7; 10 bases line up with TRBD2. Germline CDR1 is SNHLY and CDR2 is FYNNEI. The CDR3 runs to 14 residues. The V segment lost 5 bases and the J segment 1 base; nucleotides outside the gene matches: 2. CDR3 sequence reads: CASSPGLASYEQYF. DNA of the CDR3: TGTGCCAGCAGTCCGGGACTAGCGTCCTACGAGCAGTACTTC.

A note on this clonotype: A much larger clone is a single base away; this may be a read error. The J gene is TRBJ2-6, the V gene TRBV20-1; possible D gene TRBD1, 5 bases. Trimming stripped 6 bases from V and 0 bases from J, with 12 bases between. The CDR3 contains 15 residues. Germline CDR1 reads DFQATT; CDR2 reads SNEGSKA (reference sequence). CDR3 nucleotide sequence: TGCAGTGCCGCCAGGGTAAACTCTGGGGCCAACGTCCTGACTTTC. Translating gives CSAARVNSGANVLTF.

In its sample, this clonotype was seen many times. The chain is built from TRBV6-9 and TRBJ2-5; weak D call: TRBD2 (5 bases). V was shortened by 4 bases and J by 12 bases, with 12 bases between the two germline ends. Per the germline V gene, CDR1 is MNHGY and CDR2 is SVAAGI. This CDR3 contains 11 residues. The CDR3 region is CASSWGVSKYF. CDR3 sequence (DNA): TGTGCCAGCAGTTGGGGAGTTTCAAAGTACTTC.

About this clonotype: Possible read error: a much larger clone is one base away. Written as DNA, the CDR3 is TGTGCCAGCAACGACAGGGGGCTGTCCTACGACCAGTACTTC. Protein product: CASNDRGLSYDQYF. The rearrangement uses TRBV2 and TRBJ2-5; 10 nucleotides match TRBD1. Germline CDR1 and CDR2: SNHLY and FYNNEI. CDR3 size: 14 residues. Trimming cost V 7 bases and J 10 bases; bases outside gene matches: 12.

The genes are TRBV20-1 and TRBJ2-7; 8 bases match TRBD2. This CDR3 comprises 15 residues. V was pared by 6 bases and J by 0 bases, with 10 bases of the junction left unmatched. The germline V gene has CDR1 DFQATT and CDR2 SNEGSKA (reference sequence). The CDR3 spells CSATGETSDSYEQYF. The CDR3 nucleotides read TGCAGTGCCACCGGTGAGACTAGCGACTCCTACGAGCAGTACTTC.

V and J are TRBV30 and TRBJ1-1, with 10 nucleotides matching TRBD1. Germline CDR1 GTSNPN, CDR2 SVGIG (reference sequence). V shed 3 bases, J shed 11 bases, and the junction held 9 bases outside the gene matches. CDR3 length: 13 amino acids. CDR3 coding DNA: TGTGCCTGGAGGACTTGGACAGGGGGTGGGGCTTTCTTT. Protein product: CAWRTWTGGGAFF.

This clonotype occurred many times. This rearrangement joins TRBV27 to TRBJ1-1; D is ambiguous. V lost 3 bases and J 3 bases, leaving 11 bases between the germline ends. The germline CDR1 and CDR2 sequences are MNHEY and SMNVEV (reference sequence). The CDR3 is made up of 14 amino acids. The CDR3: CASSFRGSYTEAFF. The CDR3 coding sequence is TGTGCCAGCAGTTTTCGAGGGTCTTACACTGAAGCTTTCTTT.